This TCR beta chain was captured by sequencing in a study of beta chain features in type 1 diabetes (dated by TCRdb to the late 2010s). As for the study more broadly: Mean age, gender distribution, total cell number and subset yield did not differ between patients and healthy donors. Naive and central memory subsets were obtained from all 30 or so donors, but regulatory and stem cell-like memory subsets were isolated from only 8 patients and roughly eight healthy donors. The study compared the TCRB repertoires of sorted circulating CD4+ T cell subsets in recently diagnosed type 1 diabetes patients with those in matched healthy donors. A total of around 110,000,000 sorted cells were examined across all samples, and RNA yield correlated strongly with the number of cells per subset. Overall study results and their limits: Patients with type 1 diabetes made fewer insertions and deleted more nucleotides at VDJ recombination sites, implying thymic rearrangement abnormalities. Naive, central memory and regulatory TCRB repertoires appeared more similar among patients than among healthy donors. PCR may preferentially amplify shorter templates, but because patient and control samples were amplified and corrected together, any resulting skew would affect both groups equally. Because cDNA rather than genomic DNA was sequenced, highly expressing activated cells could have been over-represented, although no difference in activation and CD3 levels was found between groups. Because small numbers of individuals were included in the HLA sub-analyses, any influence of HLA type on TCRB rearrangement was left unresolved. A moderate but significant shortening of TCRB CDR3 length was observed in type 1 diabetes patients in all four CD4+ subsets.

V lost 3 bases and J lost 10 bases, and the count of bases not matched to a germline gene is 2. Including the terminal cysteine and phenylalanine, the CDR3 comprises 10 residues. Only CDR3 DNA is held: 30 bases, read in frame from base 1. The germline V gene (reference sequence) specifies GTSNPN as CDR1 and SVGIG as CDR2. The entire isolated RNA was reverse transcribed using the High Capacity cDNA Reverse Transcription Kit, and thus expressed TCRB transcripts were sequenced. Deep immunoSEQ sequencing was applied to naive, central memory and regulatory T cell samples, giving an average of about 3.57 million total reads per sample. After sorted cells were lysed in RLT buffer, RNA was extracted with DNase-treated RNeasy Micro or Mini kits, with the choice depending on cell number. To prevent cross-contamination, each cell subset was processed individually, whereas patient and healthy donor samples were processed jointly. The immunoSEQ multiplex PCR was used to amplify TCRB sequences from cDNA, generating 87-bp fragments that spanned the CDR3 region. Amplicons were sequenced on the Illumina HiSeq platform. Per the original workflow: PCR bias was corrected computationally using synthetic template baselines, and reads within Hamming distance 2 were collapsed, with unmergeable singletons discarded. By aligning reads against IMGT, V, D and J genes, CDR3 length, and insertions or deletions at six rearrangement sites were assigned. Within each subset, clonotype counts were normalized to sorted cell number, after which true diversity and Gini coefficients were computed with the tcR R package. The overlap coefficient, calculated on TCRB nucleotide sequences, was used to measure repertoire sharing. Out-of-frame TCRB sequences from naive cells were analyzed as a proxy for the pre-selection repertoire. Entries here come from immuneACCESS through TCRdb and include only in-frame sequences with V and J called. Some clones fail to appear in such tables; in the studies checked, an unresolved V gene covers under half of the shortfall, and the cause of the remainder is unknown. Clone size and V and J calls were adopted from that table, with D and trimming inferred from the DNA. Across this sample there are approximately 260,000 clones, with approximately 20% seen only once. Together, the top ten hold around 0.029% of the sample.

Each donor gave one peripheral blood draw, averaging about 120 mL, which was collected into heparinised tubes. Naive, central memory, regulatory and stem cell-like memory CD4+ T cells were sorted on a BD FACSAria II using a panel including CD45RO, CCR7, CD25, CD127, CD95 and CD27. Purity was above 95% for every sorted population. PBMCs were isolated right away by Lymphoprep density gradient centrifugation and were stained directly, without culture. So that batch effects would be minimized, each experiment stained and sorted samples in pairs, pairing one healthy donor with one patient. Regarding this clone: The antigen this receptor binds is unknown. No base qualities exist here, and no much larger clone lies one base off it.

In this chain, TRBV30 is recombined with TRBJ1-1, with 7 bases aligning to TRBD1. Source material: naive CD4+ T cells from blood. The label giving this sample's cell subset or site can be read as: true naive CD4+ T cells. The sequence derives from a woman aged 40 to 55 with type 1 diabetes. The bases are TGTGCCTGGAGGGACAGGCGAGCTTTCTTT. It specifies CAWRDRRAFF. The CDR3 plus the reference TRBV30 and TRBJ1-1 genes for the other parts give the full variable domain: SQTIHQWPATLVQPVGSPLSLECTVEGTSNPNLYWYRQAAGRGLQLLFYSVGIGQISSEVPQNLSASRPQDRQFILSSKKLLLSDSGFYLCAWRDRRAFFGQGTRLTVV.